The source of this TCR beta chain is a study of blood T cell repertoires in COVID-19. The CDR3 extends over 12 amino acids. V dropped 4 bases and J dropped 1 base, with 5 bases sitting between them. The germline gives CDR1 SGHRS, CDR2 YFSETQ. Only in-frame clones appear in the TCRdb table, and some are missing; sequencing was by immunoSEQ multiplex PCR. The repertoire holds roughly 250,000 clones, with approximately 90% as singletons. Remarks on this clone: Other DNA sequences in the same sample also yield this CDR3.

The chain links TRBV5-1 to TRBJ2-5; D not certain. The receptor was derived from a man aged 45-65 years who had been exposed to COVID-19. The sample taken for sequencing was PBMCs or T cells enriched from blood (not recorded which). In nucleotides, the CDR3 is TGCGCCAGCAGCCCTAGCCAAGAGACCCAGTACTTC. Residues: CASSPSQETQYF.